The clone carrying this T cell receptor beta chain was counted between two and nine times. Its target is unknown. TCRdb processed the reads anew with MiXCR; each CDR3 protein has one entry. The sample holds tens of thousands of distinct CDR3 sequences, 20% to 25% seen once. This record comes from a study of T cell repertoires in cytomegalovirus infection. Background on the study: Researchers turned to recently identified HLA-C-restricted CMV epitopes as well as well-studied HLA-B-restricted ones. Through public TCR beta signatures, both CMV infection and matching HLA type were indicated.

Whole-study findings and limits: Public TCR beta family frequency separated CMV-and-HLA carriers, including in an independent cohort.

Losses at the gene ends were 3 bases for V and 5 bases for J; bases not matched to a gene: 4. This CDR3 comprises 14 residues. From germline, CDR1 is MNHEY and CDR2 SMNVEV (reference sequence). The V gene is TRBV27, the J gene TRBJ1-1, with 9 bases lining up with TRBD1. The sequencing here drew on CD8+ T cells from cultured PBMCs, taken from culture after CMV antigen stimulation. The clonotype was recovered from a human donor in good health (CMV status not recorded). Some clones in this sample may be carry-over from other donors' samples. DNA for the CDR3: TGTGCCAGCAGTTTGGACAGGGGAATGACTGAAGCTTTCTTT. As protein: CASSLDRGMTEAFF.